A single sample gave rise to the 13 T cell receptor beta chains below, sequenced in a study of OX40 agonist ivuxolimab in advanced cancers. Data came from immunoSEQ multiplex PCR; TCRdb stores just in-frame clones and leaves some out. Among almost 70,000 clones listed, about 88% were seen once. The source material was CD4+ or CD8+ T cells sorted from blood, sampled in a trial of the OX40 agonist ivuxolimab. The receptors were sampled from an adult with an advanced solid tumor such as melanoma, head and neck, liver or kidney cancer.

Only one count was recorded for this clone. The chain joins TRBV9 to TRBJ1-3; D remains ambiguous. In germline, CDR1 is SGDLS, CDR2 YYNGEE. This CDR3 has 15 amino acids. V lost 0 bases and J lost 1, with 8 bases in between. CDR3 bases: TGTGCCAGCAGCGTAGACATATTTTCTGGAAACACCATATATTTT. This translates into CASSVDIFSGNTIYF.

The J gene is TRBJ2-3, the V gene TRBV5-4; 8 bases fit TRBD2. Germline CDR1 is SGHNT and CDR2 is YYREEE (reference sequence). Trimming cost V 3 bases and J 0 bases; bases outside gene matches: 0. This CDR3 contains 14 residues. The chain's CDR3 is CASSSSGSTDTQYF. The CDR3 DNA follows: TGTGCCAGCAGCTCTAGCGGGAGCACAGATACGCAGTATTTT.

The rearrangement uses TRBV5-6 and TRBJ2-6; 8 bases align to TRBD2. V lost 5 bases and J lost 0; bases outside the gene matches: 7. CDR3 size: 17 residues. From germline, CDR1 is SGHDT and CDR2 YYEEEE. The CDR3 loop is CASRPLAGSSGANVLTF. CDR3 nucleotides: TGTGCCAGCAGACCTCTAGCGGGCAGCTCTGGGGCCAACGTCCTGACTTTC.

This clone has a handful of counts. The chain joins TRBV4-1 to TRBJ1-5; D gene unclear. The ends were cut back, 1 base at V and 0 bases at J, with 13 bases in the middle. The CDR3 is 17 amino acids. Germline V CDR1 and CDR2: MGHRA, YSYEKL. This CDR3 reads CASSQGPAAASNQPQHF. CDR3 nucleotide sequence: TGCGCCAGCAGCCAAGGGCCGGCGGCAGCTAGCAATCAGCCCCAGCATTTT.

In DNA form, the CDR3 reads TGCGCCAGCAGCCCGAACCCGACAGGGATTAATGAAAAACTGTTTTTT. Translated, it gives CASSPNPTGINEKLFF. The chain combines TRBV5-1 with TRBJ1-4; 7 nucleotides agree with TRBD1. Per germline, CDR1 SGHRS and CDR2 YFSETQ. The V segment lost 4 bases and the J segment 4 bases; nucleotides outside the gene matches: 10. The CDR3 is 16 residues long. The complete variable domain, with remaining parts taken from reference TRBV5-1 and TRBJ1-4, reads KAGVTQTPRYLIKTRGQQVTLSCSPISGHRSVSWYQQTPGQGLQFLFEYFSETQRNKGNFPGRFSGRQFSNSRSEMNVSTLELGDSALYLCASSPNPTGINEKLFFGSGTQLSVL.

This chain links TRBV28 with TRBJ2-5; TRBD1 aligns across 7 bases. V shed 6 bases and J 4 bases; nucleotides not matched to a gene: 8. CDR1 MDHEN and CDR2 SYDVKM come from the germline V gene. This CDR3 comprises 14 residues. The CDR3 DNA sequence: TGTGCCAGCAGCCGCGGACAGGCACGAGAGACCCAGTACTTC. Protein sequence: CASSRGQARETQYF.

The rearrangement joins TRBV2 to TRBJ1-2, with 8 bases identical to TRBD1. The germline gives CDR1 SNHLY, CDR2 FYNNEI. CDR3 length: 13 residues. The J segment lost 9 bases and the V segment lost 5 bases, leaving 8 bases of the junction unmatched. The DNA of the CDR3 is TGTGCCAGCAGTTACCAGGGGGCATCGAGCTACACCTTC. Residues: CASSYQGASSYTF. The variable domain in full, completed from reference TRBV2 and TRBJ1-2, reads EPEVTQTPSHQVTQMGQEVILRCVPISNHLYFYWYRQILGQKVEFLVSFYNNEISEKSEIFDDQFSVERPDGSNFTLKIRSTKLEDSAMYFCASSYQGASSYTFGSGTRLTVV.

CDR3 sequence reads: CAWGTGGQPQHF. Written as DNA, the CDR3 is TGTGCCTGGGGGACAGGGGGGCAGCCCCAGCATTTT. The V and J genes are TRBV30 and TRBJ1-5; 11 bases match TRBD1. This CDR3 contains 12 residues. CDR1 and CDR2 from the germline V gene are GTSNPN and SVGIG (reference sequence). The junction had 1 base not matched to a gene; V was cut back by 5 bases and J by 7 bases.

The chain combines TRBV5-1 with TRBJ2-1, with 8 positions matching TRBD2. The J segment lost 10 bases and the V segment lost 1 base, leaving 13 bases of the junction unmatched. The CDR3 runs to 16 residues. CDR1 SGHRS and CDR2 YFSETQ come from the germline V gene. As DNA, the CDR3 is TGCGCCAGCAGCTTGACTAGCGGAGGATCAAGAACCGAGCAGTTCTTC. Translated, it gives CASSLTSGGSRTEQFF.

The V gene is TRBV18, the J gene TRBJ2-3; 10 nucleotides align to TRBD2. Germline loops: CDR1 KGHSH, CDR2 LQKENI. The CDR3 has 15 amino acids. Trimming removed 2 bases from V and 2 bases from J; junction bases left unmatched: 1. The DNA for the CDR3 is TGTGCCAGCTCACCAACTAGCGGGGCCACAGATACGCAGTATTTT. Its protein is CASSPTSGATDTQYF.

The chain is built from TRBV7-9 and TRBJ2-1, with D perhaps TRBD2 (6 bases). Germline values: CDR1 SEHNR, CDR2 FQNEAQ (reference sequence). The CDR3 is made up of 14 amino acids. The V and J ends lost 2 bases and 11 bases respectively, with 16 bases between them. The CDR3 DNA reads TGTGCCAGCAGCTTACTTGGCGTTAGCGGCAAGCAGTTCTTC. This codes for CASSLLGVSGKQFF.

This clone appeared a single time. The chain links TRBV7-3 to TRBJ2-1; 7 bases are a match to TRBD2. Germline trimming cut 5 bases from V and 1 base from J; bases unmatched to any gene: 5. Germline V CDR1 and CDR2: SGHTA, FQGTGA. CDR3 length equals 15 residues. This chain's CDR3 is CASSPLAGSYNEQFF. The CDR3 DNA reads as TGTGCCAGCAGCCCATTAGCGGGTTCCTACAATGAGCAGTTCTTC.

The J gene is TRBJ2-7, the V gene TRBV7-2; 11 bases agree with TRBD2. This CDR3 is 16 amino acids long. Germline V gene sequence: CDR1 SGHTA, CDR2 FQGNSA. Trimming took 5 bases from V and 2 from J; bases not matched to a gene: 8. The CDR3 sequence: CASSPTGLAEAYEQYF. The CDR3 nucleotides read TGTGCCAGCAGCCCTACGGGACTAGCGGAAGCCTACGAGCAGTACTTC.